This T cell receptor beta chain comes out of a study of cytomegalovirus exposure and HLA in healthy donors. Study findings and constraints: In vitro testing confirmed a few CMV-associated chains as specific for CMV antigens.

This clone occurred a few times. The antigen is unknown. The primer mix had 60 Vbeta and 13 Jbeta primers. The table came from immunoSEQ multiplex PCR; TCRdb's copy has only in-frame clones and leaves some out. The data contain some 210,000 clones, roughly four fifths of them singletons. Participants comprised healthy donors of bone marrow. V lost 5 bases to trimming and J lost 4 bases; unmatched junction nucleotides: 5. The CDR3 runs to 14 residues. Looked up from germline, CDR1 is MNHEY and CDR2 is SMNVEV (reference sequence). Sequencing was carried out using PBMCs. The receptor's source is a woman aged 25 to 45 in good health and CMV-seropositive. This sequence joins TRBV27 and TRBJ1-5; 7 nucleotides align to TRBD1. Here the CDR3 reads CASSPRQGNQPQHF. CDR3 DNA sequence: TGTGCCAGCAGTCCGAGACAGGGAAATCAGCCCCAGCATTTT.